The T cell receptor (beta chain) under discussion was sequenced for a study of identical twins. It was template switching that added a universal primer site, and there were unique molecular identifiers on the cDNA. One entry per CDR3 protein results from TCRdb running MiXCR on the 5' RACE reads. The table lists 500,000 to 600,000 distinct CDR3 sequences, around 20% of them singletons. General observations from the study: A partial confounding effect on zero-insertion analyses could come from invariant MAIT and iNKT cells.

Of note for this clonotype: Its cognate antigen is unknown.

CDR1 and CDR2 (germline): SGHTA, FQGNSA. J was trimmed by 4 bases and V by 0 bases; bases with no gene match: 9. CDR3 size: 19 residues. These data also featured in a second study, about T cells expressing NK-cell markers. That study adds: Among eight sequenced donors, seven carried HCMV seropositivity while one was seronegative. T cells sorted in several experiments were restricted to alpha-beta TCR T cells by an anti-gamma-delta TCR antibody.

Sequencing input: CD4+ T cells sorted from blood. The gene calls are TRBV7-2 and TRBJ2-3; 14 nucleotides line up with TRBD2. The source is a woman between 18 and 30 years old in good health. The CDR3 sequence: CASSLANRLAGGRSDTQYF. CDR3 bases: TGTGCCAGCAGCTTAGCGAACCGACTAGCGGGGGGGAGGTCAGATACGCAGTATTTT.